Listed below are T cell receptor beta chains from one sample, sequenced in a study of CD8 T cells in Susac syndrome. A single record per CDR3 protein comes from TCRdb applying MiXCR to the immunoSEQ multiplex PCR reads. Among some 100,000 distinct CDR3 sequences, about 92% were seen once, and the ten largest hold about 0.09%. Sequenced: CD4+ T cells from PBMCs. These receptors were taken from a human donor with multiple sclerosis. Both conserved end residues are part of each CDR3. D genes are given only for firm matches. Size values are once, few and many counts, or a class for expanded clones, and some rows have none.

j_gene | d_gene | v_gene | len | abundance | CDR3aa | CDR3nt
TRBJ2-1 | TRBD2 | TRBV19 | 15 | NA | CASSIVERGVNEQFF | TGTGCCAGTAGTATAGTGGAGCGGGGGGTCAATGAGCAGTTCTTC
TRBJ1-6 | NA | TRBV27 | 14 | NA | CASSLLQGNSPLHF | TGTGCCAGCAGTTTATTACAGGGAAATTCACCCCTCCACTTT
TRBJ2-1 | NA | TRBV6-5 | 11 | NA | CASIALNEQFF | TGTGCCAGCATAGCATTAAATGAGCAGTTCTTC
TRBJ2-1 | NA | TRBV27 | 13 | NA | CASSSREYNEQFF | TGTGCCAGCAGTTCCAGGGAATACAATGAGCAGTTCTTC
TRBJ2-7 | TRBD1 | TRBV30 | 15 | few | CAWSGSGQGSYEQYF | TGTGCCTGGAGTGGATCGGGACAGGGCTCCTACGAGCAGTACTTC
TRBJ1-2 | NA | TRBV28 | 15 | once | CASSLLGPHLEGYTF | TGTGCCAGCAGTTTATTGGGACCCCACCTGGAGGGCTACACCTTC
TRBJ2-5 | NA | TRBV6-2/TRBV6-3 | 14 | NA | CANSYSGGGETQYF | TGTGCCAACAGTTACTCGGGGGGCGGAGAGACCCAGTACTTC
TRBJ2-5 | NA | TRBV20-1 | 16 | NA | CSAQTASNVGGETQYF | TGCAGTGCTCAGACGGCCTCTAATGTGGGGGGAGAGACCCAGTACTTC
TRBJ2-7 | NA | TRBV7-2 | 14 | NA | CASSLRGGAYEQYF | TGTGCCAGCAGCTTAAGGGGGGGGGCGTACGAGCAGTACTTC
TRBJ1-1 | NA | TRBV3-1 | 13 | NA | CASSPGRYTEAFF | TGTGCCAGCAGCCCTGGACGGTACACTGAAGCTTTCTTT
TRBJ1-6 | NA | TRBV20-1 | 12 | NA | CSAGHRVSPLHF | TGCAGTGCGGGCCACAGGGTCTCACCCCTCCACTTT
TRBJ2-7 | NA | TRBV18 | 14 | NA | CASSPPAGPYEQYF | TGTGCCAGCTCACCCCCGGCGGGTCCGTACGAGCAGTACTTC
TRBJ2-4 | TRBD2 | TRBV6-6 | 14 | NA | CASTFSGGRNIQYF | TGTGCCAGCACCTTTAGCGGGGGGAGGAACATTCAGTACTTC
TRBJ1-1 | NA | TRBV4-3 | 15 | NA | CASSQELIRVSEAFF | TGCGCCAGCAGCCAAGAGTTGATTAGGGTTTCAGAAGCTTTCTTT
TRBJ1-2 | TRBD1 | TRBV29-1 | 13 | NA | CSVGRDRGLGYTF | TGCAGCGTTGGCCGGGACAGGGGTTTAGGCTACACCTTC
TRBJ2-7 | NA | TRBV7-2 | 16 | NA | CASSPKRRLGNYEQYF | TGTGCCAGCAGCCCCAAGAGACGGTTGGGAAACTACGAGCAGTACTTC
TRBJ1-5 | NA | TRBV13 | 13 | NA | CASSPHRNQPQHF | TGTGCCAGCAGCCCTCACAGGAATCAGCCCCAGCATTTT
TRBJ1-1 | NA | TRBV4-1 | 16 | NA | CVSSPRRGGPGTEAFF | TGCGTCAGCAGCCCACGTCGGGGTGGCCCGGGCACTGAAGCTTTCTTT
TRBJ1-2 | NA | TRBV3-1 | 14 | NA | CASSSLDGGYGYTF | TGTGCCAGCAGCTCGCTGGATGGGGGGTATGGCTACACCTTC
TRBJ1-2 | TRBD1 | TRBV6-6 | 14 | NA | CASRAGTGNYGYTF | TGTGCCAGCAGGGCCGGGACAGGGAACTATGGCTACACCTTC
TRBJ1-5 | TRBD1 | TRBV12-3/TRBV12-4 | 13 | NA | CASRGTGYQPQHF | TGTGCCAGCAGGGGGACAGGCTATCAGCCCCAGCATTTT
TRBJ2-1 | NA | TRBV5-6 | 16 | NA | CASSLEVGSSYNEQFF | TGTGCCAGCAGCTTGGAGGTAGGGAGCTCCTACAATGAGCAGTTCTTC
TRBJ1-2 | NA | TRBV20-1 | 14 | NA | CSARDESWDSGYTF | TGCAGTGCTAGAGATGAGTCCTGGGACTCTGGCTACACCTTC
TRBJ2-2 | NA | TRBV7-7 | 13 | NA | CASSLAPGGELFF | TGTGCTAGCAGCTTAGCGCCCGGCGGGGAGCTGTTTTTT
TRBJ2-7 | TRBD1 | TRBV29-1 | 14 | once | CSVAPKDRVYEQYF | TGCAGCGTTGCACCTAAGGACAGGGTTTACGAGCAGTACTTC
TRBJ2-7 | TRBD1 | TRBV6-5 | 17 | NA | CASSYSISTGEGYEQYF | TGTGCCAGCAGTTACTCGATTTCGACAGGGGAAGGCTACGAGCAGTACTTC
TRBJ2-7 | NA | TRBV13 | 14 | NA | CASSLLQGGYEQYF | TGTGCCAGCAGCTTACTCCAGGGGGGTTACGAGCAGTACTTC
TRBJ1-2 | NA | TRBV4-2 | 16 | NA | CASSQPRGVSIYGYTF | TGTGCCAGCAGCCAACCTCGGGGAGTCTCGATATATGGCTACACCTTC
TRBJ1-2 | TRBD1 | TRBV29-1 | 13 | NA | CSVQGTGYSGYTF | TGCAGCGTGCAAGGGACAGGGTACTCTGGCTACACCTTC
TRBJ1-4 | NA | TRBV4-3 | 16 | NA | CASSQGAQIREEKLFF | TGCGCCAGCAGCCAAGGGGCACAGATAAGAGAGGAAAAACTGTTTTTT
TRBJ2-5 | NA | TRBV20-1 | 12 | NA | CSARPTGETQYF | TGCAGTGCTAGACCTACCGGGGAGACCCAGTACTTC
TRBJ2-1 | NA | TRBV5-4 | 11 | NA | CASSFSQEQFF | TGTGCCAGCAGCTTTTCACAGGAGCAGTTCTTC
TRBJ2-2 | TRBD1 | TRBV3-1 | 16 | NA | CASSRGTGGYTGELFF | TGTGCCAGCAGCCGAGGGACAGGGGGCTACACCGGGGAGCTGTTTTTT
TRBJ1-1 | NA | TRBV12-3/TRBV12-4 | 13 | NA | CASSYGGVPEAFF | TGTGCCAGCAGTTACGGTGGGGTCCCTGAAGCTTTCTTT
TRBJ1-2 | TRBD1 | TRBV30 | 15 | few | CAWSPMTGGNYGYTF | TGTGCCTGGAGTCCGATGACAGGGGGGAACTATGGCTACACCTTC
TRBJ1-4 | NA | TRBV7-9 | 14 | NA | CASVGQATNEKLFF | TGTGCCAGCGTCGGGCAGGCAACTAATGAAAAACTGTTTTTT
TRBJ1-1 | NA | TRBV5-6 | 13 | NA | CASSRPRNAEAFF | TGTGCCAGCAGTAGGCCTCGGAACGCTGAAGCTTTCTTT
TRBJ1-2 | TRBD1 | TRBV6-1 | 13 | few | CASRGDSLYGYTF | TGTGCCAGCAGGGGGGACAGCCTCTATGGCTACACCTTC
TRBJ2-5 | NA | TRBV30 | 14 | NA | CAWSLKRLGETQYF | TGTGCCTGGAGTCTTAAGCGTCTGGGAGAGACCCAGTACTTC
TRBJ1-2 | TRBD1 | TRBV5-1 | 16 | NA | CASSLREDRVGDGYTF | TGCGCCAGCAGCTTGCGGGAGGACAGGGTAGGTGACGGCTACACCTTC
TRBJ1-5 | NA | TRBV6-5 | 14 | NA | CASSYSTGYQPQHF | TGTGCCAGCAGTTACTCGACAGGCTATCAGCCCCAGCATTTT
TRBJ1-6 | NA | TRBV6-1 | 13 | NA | CASSWDHNSPLHF | TGTGCCAGCAGTTGGGACCATAATTCACCCCTCCACTTT
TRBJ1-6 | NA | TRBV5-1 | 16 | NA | CASSLGYETALSPLHF | TGCGCCAGCAGCTTGGGCTATGAGACGGCTTTATCACCCCTCCACTTT
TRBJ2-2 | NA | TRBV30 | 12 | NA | CAWSRPTGELFF | TGTGCCTGGAGCAGACCCACCGGGGAGCTGTTTTTT
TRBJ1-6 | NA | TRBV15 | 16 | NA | CATSRDKSWGNSPLHF | TGTGCCACCAGCAGAGATAAGTCCTGGGGAAATTCACCCCTCCACTTT
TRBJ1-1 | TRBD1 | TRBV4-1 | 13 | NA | CASSRKQGAEAFF | TGCGCCAGCAGCCGGAAACAGGGGGCTGAAGCTTTCTTT
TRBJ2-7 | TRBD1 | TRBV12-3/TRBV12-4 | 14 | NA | CASSGTGAPYEQYF | TGTGCCAGTTCCGGGACAGGCGCACCTTACGAGCAGTACTTC
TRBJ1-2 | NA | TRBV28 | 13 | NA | CASSSDTNYGYTF | TGTGCCAGCAGTTCGGACACTAACTATGGCTACACCTTC
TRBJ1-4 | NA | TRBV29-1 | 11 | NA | CSAGWNEKLFF | TGCAGTGCGGGTTGGAATGAAAAACTGTTTTTT
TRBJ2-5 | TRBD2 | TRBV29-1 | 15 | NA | CSVYLLAGASVTQYF | TGCAGCGTTTACCTGCTAGCGGGGGCGTCAGTTACCCAGTACTTC
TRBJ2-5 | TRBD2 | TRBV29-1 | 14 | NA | CSVDPLAGQETQYF | TGCAGCGTTGATCCCCTAGCGGGCCAAGAGACCCAGTACTTC